A selection of T cell receptor beta chains follows, all from one sample in a study of CD8+ T cells in alopecia areata. Assay: immunoSEQ multiplex PCR; the TCRdb copy retains only in-frame clones and omits some. The profile shows some 110,000 clones, roughly three fifths of them singletons. This material consisted of CD8+ T cells sorted from blood, taken at week 24, from a patient treated with tofacitinib. Every receptor here comes from a human donor with alopecia areata. The conserved cysteine and the conserved F or W are not part of the CDR3 here. The order of the fields is J gene, CDR3 length, V gene, CDR3 protein.

TRBJ2-3 | 12 | TRBV12-5 | ASGPRTETDTQY
TRBJ2-3 | 12 | TRBV6-4 | ASSDSGTTDTQY
TRBJ2-7 | 12 | TRBV9 | ASSVGDGSYEQY
TRBJ1-2 | 13 | TRBV27 | ASSFSTGGNYGYT
TRBJ2-3 | 13 | TRBV6-5 | ASSYLASGTDTQY
TRBJ2-7 | 10 | TRBV7-9 | ASSLQDYEQY
TRBJ2-6 | 14 | TRBV6-4 | ASSKGAESGANVLT
TRBJ2-7 | 11 | TRBV7-9 | ASSQTVHYEQY
TRBJ1-5 | 12 | TRBV7-9 | ASSLGSESKPQH
TRBJ2-7 | 11 | TRBV30 | AWSTLGVGEQY
TRBJ1-1 | 14 | TRBV6-1 | ASSEVGGTGNTEAF
TRBJ2-1 | 11 | TRBV27 | ASSLLGQREQF
TRBJ1-4 | 10 | TRBV6-6 | ASSEGAEKLF
TRBJ1-1 | 10 | TRBV7-6 | ATSYGGTEAF
TRBJ1-2 | 15 | TRBV10-3 | AISEVLEQLANYGYT
TRBJ2-5 | 12 | TRBV6-5 | ASSYYGSQETQY